The clone carrying this T cell receptor (beta chain) has a single count. Its antigen is undetermined. Before vaccination, two weeks after the third vaccination, and at progression, PBMC were collected. Amplification used 60 V beta primers and 13 J beta primers. TCRdb's table, derived via immunoSEQ multiplex PCR, lists solely in-frame clones and lacks some. In the table there are about 82,000 clones, around nine tenths of which are singletons. This sample is part of a study of glioma-infiltrating T cells after dendritic cell vaccination. Germline V gene lookup returns CDR1 SGDLS and CDR2 YYNGEE. The CDR3 is 13 amino acids. Trimming at V came to 3 bases and at J to 8 bases, leaving 4 bases not matched to a gene. Whole-study results and caveats: Higher pretreatment TIL content predicted longer progression-free time and survival. TCR clonality showed no direct relationship with survival.

The source of this sequence is a human donor with glioblastoma. The V and J genes are TRBV9 and TRBJ1-4, with 7 nucleotides matching TRBD1. The source material was blood, sampled before dendritic cell vaccination. The chain's CDR3 is CASSAGTAEKLFF. In DNA, the CDR3 is TGTGCCAGCAGCGCCGGGACAGCGGAAAAACTGTTTTTT. Full variable domain (outside the CDR3, taken from reference TRBV9 and TRBJ1-4): DSGVTQTPKHLITATGQRVTLRCSPRSGDLSVYWYQQSLDQGLQFLIQYYNGEERAKGNILERFSAQQFPDLHSELNLSSLELGDSALYFCASSAGTAEKLFFGSGTQLSVL.